The 32 T cell receptor beta chains given below trace back to one sample, sequenced in a study of OX40 agonist ivuxolimab in advanced cancers. The table came from immunoSEQ multiplex PCR; TCRdb's copy has only in-frame clones and leaves some out. The sample contains under 80,000 clones, 87% of which appear only once. The source material was CD4+ or CD8+ T cells sorted from blood, sampled in a trial of the OX40 agonist ivuxolimab. The receptors stem from an adult with an advanced solid tumor such as melanoma, head and neck, liver or kidney cancer.

The CDR3 reads CASSLENGPPAGQSNEQFF. The CDR3 bases are TGTGCCAGCAGCTTAGAAAACGGGCCGCCAGCGGGACAGAGCAATGAGCAGTTCTTC. The chain carries TRBV7-2 and TRBJ2-1; TRBD1 or TRBD2 may be the D gene (7 bases each). CDR1 is SGHTA, CDR2 FQGNSA, per germline. V lost 1 base, J lost 6 bases, and 25 bases lay in between. The CDR3 sequence is 19 residues long.

This chain joins TRBV2 and TRBJ2-5; D not certain. The germline V gene has CDR1 SNHLY and CDR2 FYNNEI. The ends were cut back, 0 bases at V and 5 bases at J, with 10 bases in the middle. The CDR3 is made up of 14 amino acids. The CDR3 DNA is TGTGCCAGCAGTGAAGCGCTACGCAGGGAGACCCAGTACTTC. As protein: CASSEALRRETQYF.

The J gene is TRBJ2-5, the V gene TRBV7-9; 14 bases align to TRBD2. With the DNA end fitting TRBJ2-7 better, the J assignment may be wrong. Per the germline V gene, CDR1 is SEHNR and CDR2 is FQNEAQ (reference sequence). This CDR3 has 17 amino acids. The CDR3 region has the DNA TGTGCCAGCAGCCCCCGGATGACGGGACTAGCGGGAGACGAGCAGTACTTC. Protein sequence: CASSPRMTGLAGDEQYF.

The rearrangement links TRBV23-1 to TRBJ2-5; the D call may be TRBD1 or TRBD2 (6 bases each). TRBV23-1 has ORF status, its function being uncertain. Trimming left V 0 bases short and J 6 bases short, with 17 bases between. This CDR3 is built from 16 residues. CDR3 protein: CASSQSPVGGGKTQYF. CDR3 bases: TGCGCCAGCAGTCAATCACCGGTGGGGGGCGGAAAGACCCAGTACTTC.

This sequence joins TRBV27 and TRBJ1-1; 8 positions match TRBD1. There are 16 residues in the CDR3. Unmatched junction bases numbered 8, after V lost 4 bases and J lost 1 base. Germline CDR1 reads MNHEY; CDR2 reads SMNVEV (reference sequence). Here the CDR3 reads CASSSNPGTGNTEAFF. CDR3 nucleotide sequence: TGTGCCAGCAGTTCGAATCCCGGGACAGGGAACACTGAAGCTTTCTTT.

The V and J genes are TRBV4-1 and TRBJ2-1; a weak D match, TRBD2 (5 bases). Germline CDR1 MGHRA, CDR2 YSYEKL. With 5 bases removed from V and 0 bases from J, the gap between germline ends came to 26 bases. This CDR3 contains 20 residues. CDR3 protein: CASSSSSLWRASSSYNEQFF. CDR3 bases: TGCGCCAGCAGCTCAAGTTCATTATGGCGGGCCTCGAGCTCCTACAATGAGCAGTTCTTC.

This chain joins TRBV4-2 and TRBJ1-3; D is possibly TRBD1 (5 bases). Germline lookup yields CDR1 LGHNA and CDR2 YNFKEQ. The CDR3 consists of 16 residues. Trimming took 0 bases from V and 2 from J, leaving 11 bases between them. The CDR3 here is CASSQDWTGPGNTIYF. The CDR3 DNA reads TGTGCCAGCAGCCAAGATTGGACGGGGCCTGGAAACACCATATATTTT.

In this sample, this clone turned up a few times. The chain links TRBV7-8 to TRBJ2-7; D is perhaps TRBD1 (6 bases). The V gene lost 5 bases and the J gene lost 3 bases, with 14 bases spanning the gap. CDR1 is SGHVS, CDR2 FQNEAQ, per germline. The CDR3 length is 14 residues. The CDR3 loop reads CASSGRTGNYEQYF. The DNA for the CDR3 is TGTGCCAGCAGCGGACGAACAGGGAACTACGAGCAGTACTTC.

The rearrangement joins TRBV6-5 to TRBJ1-1; D perhaps matches TRBD1 (5 bases). The CDR3 runs to 14 residues. Trimming removed 3 bases from V and 6 bases from J, with 14 bases in between. CDR1 is MNHEY, CDR2 SVGAGI, per germline. CDR3 residues: CASSYRRGASEAFF. CDR3 nucleotide sequence: TGTGCCAGCAGTTATAGGAGGGGCGCGTCTGAAGCTTTCTTT.

The rearrangement uses TRBV21-1 and TRBJ1-1. TRBV21-1 represents a pseudogene. CDR3 size: 17 residues. The CDR3 here is CASSFGGQGKAGTEAFF. The CDR3 DNA reads TGTGCCAGCAGCTTCGGGGGGCAGGGAAAAGCGGGGACTGAAGCTTTCTTT.

The rearrangement links TRBV30 to TRBJ2-3; D gene ambiguous. CDR3 length equals 14 residues. Between the trimmed V and J ends, which lost 6 bases and 2 bases, there was a span of 15 bases. Germline V gene lookup returns CDR1 GTSNPN and CDR2 SVGIG (reference sequence). The CDR3 loop is CACSPGRTTDTQYF. CDR3 in DNA: TGTGCCTGCTCCCCTGGCAGAACCACAGATACGCAGTATTTT.

This clone has a single count. This rearrangement joins TRBV9 to TRBJ2-1, with D perhaps TRBD1 (5 bases). CDR1 is SGDLS, CDR2 YYNGEE, per germline. The CDR3 length is 16 residues. Trimming cost V 0 bases and J 9 bases, with 19 bases left between them. CDR3 protein: CASSVDGARATVEQFF. DNA of the CDR3: TGTGCCAGCAGCGTAGATGGGGCCCGGGCTACAGTTGAGCAGTTCTTC. Complete variable domain (other parts from reference TRBV9 and TRBJ2-1): DSGVTQTPKHLITATGQRVTLRCSPRSGDLSVYWYQQSLDQGLQFLIQYYNGEERAKGNILERFSAQQFPDLHSELNLSSLELGDSALYFCASSVDGARATVEQFFGPGTRLTVL.

The chain uses TRBV10-3 and TRBJ2-5, with 11 bases identical to TRBD1. The closer fit of TRBJ2-7 to the DNA end suggests the J call may be wrong. Germline V gene data show CDR1 as ENHRY and CDR2 as SYGVKD. The length of the CDR3 is 14 residues. The CDR3 region is CAINRGQGAYEQYF. The CDR3 DNA sequence: TGTGCCATCAATAGAGGACAGGGGGCATACGAGCAGTACTTC.

The chain links TRBV9 to TRBJ1-6, with 7 bases aligning to TRBD1. Germline CDR1 and CDR2: SGDLS and YYNGEE. With 3 bases clipped from V and 10 bases from J, the junction kept 7 bases outside the gene matches. This CDR3 is built from 14 residues. The CDR3 sequence: CASSARQGGSPLHF. CDR3 bases: TGTGCCAGCAGCGCCCGACAGGGTGGATCACCCCTCCACTTT.

The chain carries TRBV28 and TRBJ2-5; D unclear. Trimming stripped 2 bases from V and 2 bases from J, with 9 bases between. The CDR3 extends over 14 amino acids. Germline V gene sequence: CDR1 MDHEN, CDR2 SYDVKM. Here the CDR3 DNA reads TGTGCCAGCAGTTTAATTGGCAGACAAGAGACCCAGTACTTC. Its protein is CASSLIGRQETQYF.

This chain uses TRBV6-6 with TRBJ1-1, with D hard to call. Germline assignment: CDR1 MNHNY and CDR2 SVGAGI (reference sequence). This CDR3 has 14 residues. V lost 1 base, J lost 1 base, and 7 bases lay in between. CDR3 amino acids: CASSYYTGNTEAFF. CDR3 DNA sequence: TGTGCCAGCAGTTACTACACTGGGAACACTGAAGCTTTCTTT.

The chain uses TRBV30 and TRBJ1-4; TRBD1 agrees at 9 bases. V was clipped by 4 bases and J by 1 base; unmatched bases: 13. Germline V lookup: CDR1 GTSNPN, CDR2 SVGIG (reference sequence). CDR3 length: 18 residues. The CDR3 DNA sequence: TGTGCCTGGACCAGGGGACAGGGAATTGCCGTAACTAATGAAAAACTGTTTTTT. This sequence encodes CAWTRGQGIAVTNEKLFF. Full variable domain (missing parts from reference TRBV30 and TRBJ1-4): SQTIHQWPATLVQPVGSPLSLECTVEGTSNPNLYWYRQAAGRGLQLLFYSVGIGQISSEVPQNLSASRPQDRQFILSSKKLLLSDSGFYLCAWTRGQGIAVTNEKLFFGSGTQLSVL.

The V and J genes are TRBV19 and TRBJ2-1; the match to TRBD1 covers 8 bases. Germline CDR1 LNHDA, CDR2 SQIVND (reference sequence). The CDR3 runs 14 residues. V was pared by 3 bases and J by 4 bases, with 2 bases of the junction left unmatched. For the CDR3, the DNA is TGTGCCAGTAGTATGGGACAGGTGTACAATGAGCAGTTCTTC. Protein: CASSMGQVYNEQFF. The full variable domain, with the rest looked up from reference TRBV19 and TRBJ2-1, is DGGITQSPKYLFRKEGQNVTLSCEQNLNHDAMYWYRQDPGQGLRLIYYSQIVNDFQKGDIAEGYSVSREKKESFPLTVTSAQKNPTAFYLCASSMGQVYNEQFFGPGTRLTVL.

This clone has only one observation. This chain uses TRBV12-5 with TRBJ2-1; 10 positions agree with TRBD1. This CDR3 has 15 amino acids. Germline values: CDR1 LGHNT, CDR2 FRNRAP. V lost 5 bases to trimming and J lost 8 bases; unmatched junction nucleotides: 9. This CDR3 is CASGTGTGVLYEQFF. The CDR3 DNA reads as TGTGCTAGTGGTACTGGGACAGGGGTTCTTTATGAGCAGTTCTTC.

The chain couples TRBV30 to TRBJ2-7; no definite D call. V lost 2 bases and J lost 6, with 11 bases in between. Germline CDR1 is GTSNPN and CDR2 is SVGIG (reference sequence). This CDR3 spans 12 amino acids. CDR3 sequence (DNA): TGTGCCTGGAGTAGGCAAGTGGGCGAGCAGTACTTC. It is translated as CAWSRQVGEQYF.

The chain employs TRBV28 and TRBJ2-1; D is perhaps TRBD1 or TRBD2 (5 bases each). The germline V gene encodes CDR1 MDHEN and CDR2 SYDVKM. The CDR3 extends over 10 amino acids. V gave up 6 bases and J gave up 10 bases, with 7 bases separating them. CDR3 amino acids: CASSRGEQFF. In nucleotides, the CDR3 is TGTGCCAGCAGCCGGGGCGAGCAGTTCTTC.

For the CDR3, the DNA is TGTGCCAGCAGTTCACTAGCAAATACGCAGTATTTT. Translating it yields CASSSLANTQYF. The rearrangement uses TRBV27 and TRBJ2-3, with D possibly being TRBD2 (6 bases). V dropped 4 bases and J dropped 7 bases, with 9 bases sitting between them. Germline V lookup: CDR1 MNHEY, CDR2 SMNVEV (reference sequence). This CDR3 is built from 12 residues.

J is TRBJ1-3 and V is TRBV7-3; TRBD1 might be the D (5 bases). The CDR3 has 15 amino acids. Germline CDR1 reads SGHTA; CDR2 reads FQGTGA. Trimming removed 5 bases at V and 4 bases at J, with 15 bases between. CDR3 sequence reads: CASSRGRSSGNTIYF. The DNA for the CDR3 is TGTGCCAGCAGCCGGGGCAGGTCATCGGGAAACACCATATATTTT.

The J gene is TRBJ1-6, the V gene TRBV28, with D perhaps matching TRBD1 (5 bases). Germline assignment: CDR1 MDHEN and CDR2 SYDVKM. Trimming stripped 7 bases from V and 6 bases from J, with 19 bases between. The CDR3 sequence is 16 residues long. CDR3 in DNA: TGTGCCAGCATCCCGGGGGGTGAGGGGACTAATTCACCCCTCCACTTT. It codes for CASIPGGEGTNSPLHF.

The chain uses TRBV9 and TRBJ2-5; no definite D call. Gene TRBJ2-7 matches the end of the DNA better, so the J call may be wrong. CDR1 is SGDLS, CDR2 YYNGEE, per germline. The CDR3 sequence is 16 residues long. For the CDR3, the DNA is TGTGCCAGCAGCGTAGCACCGGTGGGCCAGTCTAGCGAGCAGTACTTC. Protein: CASSVAPVGQSSEQYF.

This clone was counted a few times. The chain uses TRBV30 and TRBJ2-3; D is possibly TRBD2 (6 bases). V dropped 7 bases and J dropped 3 bases, with 14 bases sitting between them. The CDR3 has 13 residues. CDR1 is GTSNPN and CDR2 is SVGIG in the germline V gene (reference sequence). The CDR3 sequence: CASSPLATDTQYF. In DNA, the CDR3 is TGTGCCTCCTCCCCCCTAGCGACAGATACGCAGTATTTT.

The V call is TRBV4-2, the J call TRBJ2-7, with 7 bases matching TRBD2. CDR1 and CDR2 from the germline V gene are LGHNA and YNFKEQ. V lost 4 bases to trimming and J lost 1 base; unmatched junction nucleotides: 4. CDR3 length: 14 residues. CDR3 protein: CASSLTSASYEQYF. The CDR3 region has the DNA TGTGCCAGCAGCCTTACTAGCGCTTCCTACGAGCAGTACTTC.

This chain links TRBV4-3 with TRBJ2-3, with D possibly being TRBD2 (5 bases). The CDR3 has 17 residues. V was pared by 3 bases and J by 2 bases, with 18 bases between. Germline lookup yields CDR1 LGHNA and CDR2 YSLEER. The CDR3 region has the DNA TGCGCCAGCAGCCAGGATCCCCCCCGAGGGATCACAGATACGCAGTATTTT. Translated, it gives CASSQDPPRGITDTQYF.

This clone turned up a few times. The chain has TRBV27 and TRBJ1-1; no clear D gene. The CDR3 sequence is 13 residues long. CDR1 is MNHEY, CDR2 SMNVEV, per germline (reference sequence). The V end lost 5 bases, the J end lost 6 bases, and 13 bases lay between the germline ends. This CDR3 is CASSPGFGAEAFF. The DNA for the CDR3 is TGTGCCAGCAGTCCCGGATTTGGGGCTGAAGCTTTCTTT.

The V and J genes are TRBV6-1 and TRBJ2-2; a possible D gene is TRBD1 (6 bases). V was cut by 7 bases and J by 4 bases, with 13 bases left in between. This CDR3 region has 14 residues. Germline V gene sequence: CDR1 MNHNS, CDR2 SASEGT. Here the CDR3 reads CASKQGGGTGELFF. In DNA, the CDR3 is TGTGCCAGCAAGCAAGGGGGTGGCACCGGGGAGCTGTTTTTT.

This rearrangement joins TRBV15 to TRBJ2-7; a weak D match, TRBD2 (5 bases). Germline V CDR1 and CDR2: LNHNV, YYDKDF (reference sequence). V lost 0 bases and J 3 bases, leaving 9 bases between the germline ends. The CDR3 extends over 14 amino acids. This CDR3 reads CATSRDRGLYEQYF. CDR3 DNA: TGTGCCACCAGCAGAGATCGAGGGCTCTACGAGCAGTACTTC.

The rearrangement joins TRBV6-4 to TRBJ2-3; 13 bases are a match to TRBD2. This CDR3 is 18 amino acids long. Germline values: CDR1 MRHNA, CDR2 SNTAGT. Trimming removed 6 bases from V and 3 bases from J; junction bases left unmatched: 12. The CDR3: CASSKTGTSGVRTDTQYF. The CDR3 nucleotides are TGTGCCAGCAGCAAGACCGGGACTAGCGGGGTGAGGACAGATACGCAGTATTTT.